The 4 T cell receptor beta chains reported below all come from one sample, sequenced in a study of T cells in Graves' hyperthyroidism and ophthalmopathy (dated 2019 in TCRdb). Library construction relied on multiplex PCR. Instrument used: Illumina HiSeq 2000. The TCR beta CDR3 regions were amplified from the RNA transcripts. The first round of RT-PCR for the TCR CDR3 was performed with the HTBI primer set and the Qiagen OneStep RT-PCR kit. The raw public data were reprocessed by TCRdb itself: fastp quality trimming at Q25, MiXCR clonotype calling, in-frame beta chains only. Each CDR3 protein gets just one entry, which takes the most common genes and DNA from the rows behind it. The sample table lists some 650,000 distinct CDR3 sequences, about a sixth of them with a count of one. The top ten clones comprise under 3.5% of the sample. The specimen sequenced was blood. The source of these receptors is a woman between 35 and 50 years old with Graves' ophthalmopathy.

This clonotype was observed a few times. V and J are TRBV18 and TRBJ1-2, with 11 positions matching TRBD1. V was pared by 7 bases and J by 5 bases, with 18 bases of the junction left unmatched. The CDR3 runs 18 residues. The germline CDR1 and CDR2 sequences are KGHSH and LQKENI. CDR3 loop: CASLPEAWTGGFLYGYTF. The CDR3 DNA is TGTGCCAGCTTACCGGAAGCCTGGACAGGGGGCTTCTTGTATGGCTACACCTTC.

This clonotype has just a few counts. The chain uses TRBV6-1 and TRBJ2-7; D may be TRBD1 or TRBD2 (6 bases each). The CDR3 extends over 17 amino acids. Germline CDR1 is MNHNS and CDR2 is SASEGT. Deletions cut 7 bases from V and 4 bases from J, with 26 bases between. CDR3: CASTLEVGGTRDYEQYF. The CDR3 DNA reads TGTGCCAGCACCCTAGAAGTAGGGGGGACACGGGATTACGAGCAGTACTTC.

The chain couples TRBV3-1 to TRBJ1-3; D is unresolved. The CDR3 covers 15 residues. Trimming shortened V by 7 bases and J by 4 bases, and 17 bases separated the two germline ends. Germline values: CDR1 LGHDT, CDR2 YNNKEL (reference sequence). The CDR3 here is CASTQARSSGNTIYF. The DNA of the CDR3 is TGTGCCAGCACCCAGGCCCGGTCTTCGGGAAACACCATATATTTT. Full variable domain (rest looked up from reference TRBV3-1 and TRBJ1-3): DTAVSQTPKYLVTQMGNDKSIKCEQNLGHDTMYWYKQDSKKFLKIMFSYNNKELIINETVPNRFSPKSPDKAHLNLHINSLELGDSAVYFCASTQARSSGNTIYFGEGSWLTVV.

Of note for this clonotype: One base away lies a much larger clone, so this may be a sequencing read error. The chain has TRBV5-1 and TRBJ2-1; 7 bases fit TRBD1. The V segment lost 4 bases and the J segment 0 bases; nucleotides outside the gene matches: 7. Germline V lookup: CDR1 SGHRS, CDR2 YFSETQ. There are 16 residues in the CDR3. CDR3 nucleotide sequence: TGCGCCAGCAGCGTGGGGGACAGCAGCTCCTACAATGAGCAGTTCTTC. This translates into CASSVGDSSSYNEQFF.